These T cell receptor beta chains were read from a single sample in a study of blood T cell repertoires in COVID-19. Sequencing used immunoSEQ multiplex PCR; TCRdb keeps in-frame clones, though not all of them. Found here are approximately 270,000 clones, 70% to 85% of them singletons; the top ten hold 0.87%. The sample consisted of peripheral blood. These receptors all come from a human donor with COVID-19, enrolled during active disease. The donor label of this sample is uncertain. Each CDR3 is given with its conserved first and last residue. The order of the fields is V gene, J gene, CDR3 protein.

v_gene: TRBV18; j_gene: TRBJ1-1; CDR3aa: CASSRDKNTEAFF
v_gene: TRBV27; j_gene: TRBJ1-6; CDR3aa: CASTFGQSNSPLHF
v_gene: TRBV5-1; j_gene: TRBJ2-1; CDR3aa: CASSLSSRGEGNEQFF
v_gene: TRBV6-1; j_gene: TRBJ1-4; CDR3aa: CASRELGQRVGNEKLFF
v_gene: TRBV5-4; j_gene: TRBJ2-7; CDR3aa: CASSLGGSSYEQYF
v_gene: TRBV10-2; j_gene: TRBJ2-1; CDR3aa: CASTRTSGRSSYNEQFF
v_gene: TRBV6-5; j_gene: TRBJ2-3; CDR3aa: CASSISRGVTDTQYF
v_gene: TRBV7-9; j_gene: TRBJ1-6; CDR3aa: CASSLDTGGSPLHF
v_gene: TRBV30; j_gene: TRBJ1-1; CDR3aa: CAWSSDRQNTEAFF
v_gene: TRBV7-8; j_gene: TRBJ1-1; CDR3aa: CASSLEGVFTEAFF
v_gene: TRBV28; j_gene: TRBJ2-3; CDR3aa: CASSSRRSAGGVADTQYF
v_gene: TRBV5-6; j_gene: TRBJ1-2; CDR3aa: CASRPGTGGPEGYGYTF
v_gene: TRBV7-7; j_gene: TRBJ2-3; CDR3aa: CASSPRADGSTDTQYF
v_gene: TRBV7-9; j_gene: TRBJ1-3; CDR3aa: CASSLYSSPENTIYF
v_gene: TRBV6-5; j_gene: TRBJ2-7; CDR3aa: CASSYPLSGKGYEQYF
v_gene: TRBV28; j_gene: TRBJ2-5; CDR3aa: CASKTGGRETQYF
v_gene: TRBV4-3; j_gene: TRBJ1-4; CDR3aa: CASSQGGRHEKLFF
v_gene: TRBV6-5; j_gene: TRBJ1-1; CDR3aa: CASSYSADRETRAFF
v_gene: TRBV30; j_gene: TRBJ1-5; CDR3aa: CAWSPGTDQPQHF
v_gene: TRBV9; j_gene: TRBJ1-2; CDR3aa: CASSVSRGANYGYTF
v_gene: TRBV7-8; j_gene: TRBJ2-1; CDR3aa: CASSLVDNYNEQFF
v_gene: TRBV5-1; j_gene: TRBJ1-1; CDR3aa: CASSLEGGGNTEAFF
v_gene: TRBV7-9; j_gene: TRBJ1-1; CDR3aa: CASSLFSGTVGEAFF
v_gene: TRBV19; j_gene: TRBJ2-1; CDR3aa: CASSMELAAYNEQFF
v_gene: TRBV9; j_gene: TRBJ2-1; CDR3aa: CASAGAGGNNEQFF
v_gene: TRBV30; j_gene: TRBJ1-6; CDR3aa: CAWSDPDSPLHF
v_gene: TRBV28; j_gene: TRBJ1-2; CDR3aa: CASRGGLAYGYTF
v_gene: TRBV11-3; j_gene: TRBJ2-1; CDR3aa: CASSPSGSSYNEQFF
v_gene: TRBV28; j_gene: TRBJ2-2; CDR3aa: CASSLGAGGWSGELFF
v_gene: TRBV7-2; j_gene: TRBJ1-5; CDR3aa: CASSLRGFGGNQPQHF
v_gene: TRBV6-1; j_gene: TRBJ2-2; CDR3aa: CASSGSLAANTGELFF
v_gene: TRBV6-5; j_gene: TRBJ1-2; CDR3aa: CASSYSTEVNYGYTF
v_gene: TRBV27; j_gene: TRBJ1-3; CDR3aa: CASSLSGGSGNTIYF
v_gene: TRBV7-8; j_gene: TRBJ2-7; CDR3aa: CASSSGLAGGEQYF
v_gene: TRBV28; j_gene: TRBJ2-7; CDR3aa: CASSLRHEQYF
v_gene: TRBV10-3; j_gene: TRBJ2-1; CDR3aa: CAISGGIAGRQFF
v_gene: TRBV27; j_gene: TRBJ2-1; CDR3aa: CASSTVGTDTYNEQFF
v_gene: TRBV5-4; j_gene: TRBJ2-7; CDR3aa: CASSLDPKARYEQYF
v_gene: TRBV30; j_gene: TRBJ1-1; CDR3aa: CAWSIALRGTEAFF
v_gene: TRBV5-3; j_gene: TRBJ2-3; CDR3aa: CARSLVLAGALADTQYF
v_gene: TRBV7-2; j_gene: TRBJ1-6; CDR3aa: CASSLESAANSPLHF
v_gene: TRBV24-1; j_gene: TRBJ2-1; CDR3aa: CATSGDLNNEQFF
v_gene: TRBV3-1/TRBV3-2; j_gene: TRBJ1-1; CDR3aa: CASSPITTSGNTEAFF
v_gene: TRBV2; j_gene: TRBJ1-5; CDR3aa: CASGLSGGGNQPQHF
v_gene: TRBV6-6; j_gene: TRBJ1-2; CDR3aa: CASSQDRANGYTF
v_gene: TRBV11-3; j_gene: TRBJ2-3; CDR3aa: CASSPRSGSTDTQYF
v_gene: TRBV29-1; j_gene: TRBJ1-2; CDR3aa: CSVVGDSASNYGYTF
v_gene: TRBV2; j_gene: TRBJ2-2; CDR3aa: CASSPTGNTGELFF